This T cell receptor (beta chain) was identified in a study of blood T cell repertoires in COVID-19 (dated by TCRdb to 2019 to 2021). Concerning the study at large: Collaborator samples came from the United States, Italy and Spain and covered acute and convalescent phases of COVID-19. The material from the prospective study consisted of cDNA or gDNA derived from T cells, B-cell-depleted T cells, or PBMCs. Subjects who had been exposed to COVID-19, were actively infected with it, or had recovered from it provided the deeply sampled blood TCRbeta repertoires that made up the dataset. A freely available public database, intended as a resource for researchers studying the immune response to SARS-CoV-2, is where the repertoires were released. Samples came from the ongoing ImmuneRACE study (first 160 participants) plus 1,254 subjects from 6 global collaborators. A de-identified subject ID, COVID-19 status, age in years and sex were almost always included in the sample metadata. Where available, HLA class I and class II types were obtained from metadata supplied by the sample provider rather than from assay-based typing. Overall study results and their limits: The quantity of clinical and demographic metadata differed by source and by participant and was supplied without curation.

Taken from cysteine to phenylalanine, the CDR3 has 15 residues. Only the CDR3 region is kept as DNA, spanning 45 bases read in frame from base 1. V sheds 5 bases and J sheds 0 bases, leaving 10 bases between their ends. The germline V gene yields MRHNA for CDR1 and SNTAGT for CDR2. Participants in the prospective study were aged 18 to 89 years, lived in under 30 United States geographic areas, and enrolled through a virtual design. In the prospective study, participants were assigned to cohorts based on the clinical history participants reported in a screening survey and a study questionnaire. Exposed participants had been in contact with someone with a PCR-confirmed or clinician-diagnosed COVID-19 case within 2 weeks of study entry. In the prospective study, whole blood, serum and a nasopharyngeal or oropharyngeal swab were collected from each participant by mobile phlebotomists. Additional blood draws and questionnaires over an approximately two-month period could optionally be provided by prospective study participants. Blood samples from the prospective study were shipped frozen or at room temperature prior to DNA extraction.

The immunoSEQ Assay, a bias-controlled multiplex PCR, was used to amplify TCRbeta CDR3 regions from genomic DNA. In the paper's pipeline: Nucleated cell counts per sample were estimated from amplification of reference gene primers within the assay. Sequence reads were collapsed and filtered to measure the absolute abundance of every unique TCRbeta CDR3 rearrangement. Productive Simpson clonality was computed per sample as the square root of Simpson's diversity index over productive rearrangements. This is the immuneACCESS table as TCRdb keeps it, with only in-frame sequences that have V and J called. A part of the clones is gone; compared with another copy, unresolved V genes explain less than half, and the rest is unexplained. From that table come the V and J calls and clone size; the DNA was used to work out D and trimming. The sample table holds a few hundred thousand clones, of which approximately 81% were seen once. The ten most abundant clones make up less than 8.5% of the sample.

Comment on this clone: Its antigen is unknown. No quality values exist for individual bases; no much larger clone is one base distant.

The receptor was derived from a woman between 45 and 60 years old who had been exposed to COVID-19. Sequenced input: PBMCs or T cells enriched from blood (not recorded which). The chain joins TRBV6-4 to TRBJ1-4; the D gene is not confidently resolved. The CDR3 region: CASSREYATNEKLFF. The nucleotide sequence is given as TGTGCCAGCAGTAGAGAATACGCAACTAATGAAAAACTGTTTTTT.